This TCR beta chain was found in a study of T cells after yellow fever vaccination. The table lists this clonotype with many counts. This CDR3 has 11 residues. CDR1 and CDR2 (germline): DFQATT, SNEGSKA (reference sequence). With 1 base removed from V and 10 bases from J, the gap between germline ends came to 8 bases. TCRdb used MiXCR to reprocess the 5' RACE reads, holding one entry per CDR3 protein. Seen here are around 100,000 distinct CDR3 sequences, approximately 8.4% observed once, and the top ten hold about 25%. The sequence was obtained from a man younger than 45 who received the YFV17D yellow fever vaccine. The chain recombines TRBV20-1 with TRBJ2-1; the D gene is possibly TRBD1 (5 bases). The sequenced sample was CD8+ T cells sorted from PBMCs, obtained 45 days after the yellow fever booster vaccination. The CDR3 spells CSARGQPEQFF. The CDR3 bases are TGCAGTGCTAGAGGACAGCCCGAGCAGTTCTTC.